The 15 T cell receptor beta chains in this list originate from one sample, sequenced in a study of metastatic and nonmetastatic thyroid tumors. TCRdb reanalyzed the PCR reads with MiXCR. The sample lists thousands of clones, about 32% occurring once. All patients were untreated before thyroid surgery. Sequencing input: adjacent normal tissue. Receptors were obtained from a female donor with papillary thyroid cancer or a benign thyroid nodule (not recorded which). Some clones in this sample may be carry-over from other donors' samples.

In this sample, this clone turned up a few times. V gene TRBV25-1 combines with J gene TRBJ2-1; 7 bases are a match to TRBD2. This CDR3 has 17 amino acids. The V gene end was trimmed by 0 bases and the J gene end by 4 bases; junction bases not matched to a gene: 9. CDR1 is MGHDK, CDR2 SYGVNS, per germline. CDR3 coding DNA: TGTGCCAGCAGTGAATATGGCGGGAGAGCCCGATACAATGAGCAGTTCTTC. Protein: CASSEYGGRARYNEQFF. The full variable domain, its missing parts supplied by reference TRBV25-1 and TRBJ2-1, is EADIYQTPRYLVIGTGKKITLECSQTMGHDKMYWYQQDPGMELHLIHYSYGVNSTEKGDLSSESTVSRIRTEHFPLTLESARPSHTSQYLCASSEYGGRARYNEQFFGPGTRLTVL.

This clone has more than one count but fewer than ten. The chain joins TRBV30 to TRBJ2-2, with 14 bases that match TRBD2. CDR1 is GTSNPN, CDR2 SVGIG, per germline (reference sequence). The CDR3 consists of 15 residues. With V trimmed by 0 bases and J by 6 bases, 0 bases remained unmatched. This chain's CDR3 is CAWSVTSGRAGELFF. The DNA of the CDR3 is TGTGCCTGGAGTGTGACTAGCGGGAGGGCCGGGGAGCTGTTTTTT.

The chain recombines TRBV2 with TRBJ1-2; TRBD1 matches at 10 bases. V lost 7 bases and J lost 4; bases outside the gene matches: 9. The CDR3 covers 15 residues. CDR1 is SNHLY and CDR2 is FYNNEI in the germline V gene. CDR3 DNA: TGTGCCAGCACCAGACAGGGGGCGCAAAGCTATGGCTACACCTTC. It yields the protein CASTRQGAQSYGYTF.

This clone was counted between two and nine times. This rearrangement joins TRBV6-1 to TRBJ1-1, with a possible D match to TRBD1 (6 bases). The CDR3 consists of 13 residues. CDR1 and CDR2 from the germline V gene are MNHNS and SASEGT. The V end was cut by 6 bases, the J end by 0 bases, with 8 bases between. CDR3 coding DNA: TGTGCCAGCAGACAGGGAGTGAACACTGAAGCTTTCTTT. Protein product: CASRQGVNTEAFF.

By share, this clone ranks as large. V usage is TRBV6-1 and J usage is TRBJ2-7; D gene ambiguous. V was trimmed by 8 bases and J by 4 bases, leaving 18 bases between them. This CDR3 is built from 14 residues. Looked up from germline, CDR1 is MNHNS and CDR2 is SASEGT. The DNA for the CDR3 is TGTGCCAGCGGCCCCAGGAACCGGTTATACGAGCAGTACTTC. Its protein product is CASGPRNRLYEQYF.

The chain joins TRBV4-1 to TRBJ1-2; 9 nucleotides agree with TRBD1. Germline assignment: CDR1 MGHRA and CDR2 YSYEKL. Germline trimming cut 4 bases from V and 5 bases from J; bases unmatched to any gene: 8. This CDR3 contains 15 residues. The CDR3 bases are TGCGCCAGCAGCCCCACGGGACAGGGTTTTTATGGCTACACCTTC. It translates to CASSPTGQGFYGYTF.

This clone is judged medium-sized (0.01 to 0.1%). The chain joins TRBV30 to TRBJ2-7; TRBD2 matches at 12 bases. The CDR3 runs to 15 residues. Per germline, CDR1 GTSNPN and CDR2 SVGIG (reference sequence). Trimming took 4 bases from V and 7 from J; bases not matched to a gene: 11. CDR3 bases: TGTGCCTGGACTTCGACTAGCGGGAGTCTAGGTGAGCAGTACTTC. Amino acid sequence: CAWTSTSGSLGEQYF.

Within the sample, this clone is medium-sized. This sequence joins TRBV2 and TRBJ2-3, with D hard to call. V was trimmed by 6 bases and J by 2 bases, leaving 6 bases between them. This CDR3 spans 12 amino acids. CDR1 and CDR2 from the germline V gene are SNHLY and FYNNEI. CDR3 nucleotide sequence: TGTGCCAGCAGGTTCTACACAGATACGCAGTATTTT. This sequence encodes CASRFYTDTQYF.

In nucleotides, the CDR3 is TGTGCCAGCAGCTCGAGCGGGGAGACAGATACGCAGTATTTT. Protein product: CASSSSGETDTQYF. The V and J genes are TRBV13 and TRBJ2-3, with 7 nucleotides matching TRBD2. Germline lookup yields CDR1 PRHDT and CDR2 FYEKMQ (reference sequence). CDR3 length equals 14 residues. Trimming at V came to 4 bases and at J to 3 bases, leaving 4 bases not matched to a gene.

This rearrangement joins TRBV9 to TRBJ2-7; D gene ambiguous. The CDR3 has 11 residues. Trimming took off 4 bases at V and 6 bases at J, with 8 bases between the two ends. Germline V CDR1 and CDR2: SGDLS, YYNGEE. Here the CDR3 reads CASSTPIEQYF. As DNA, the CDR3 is TGTGCCAGCAGCACCCCCATCGAGCAGTACTTC.

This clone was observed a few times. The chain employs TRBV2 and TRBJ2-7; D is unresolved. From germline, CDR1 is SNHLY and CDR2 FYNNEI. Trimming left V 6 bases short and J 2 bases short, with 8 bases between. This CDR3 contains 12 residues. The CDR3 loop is CASRTQAYEQYF. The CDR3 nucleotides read TGTGCCAGCAGGACACAAGCCTACGAGCAGTACTTC. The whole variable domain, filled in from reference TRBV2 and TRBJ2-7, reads EPEVTQTPSHQVTQMGQEVILRCVPISNHLYFYWYRQILGQKVEFLVSFYNNEISEKSEIFDDQFSVERPDGSNFTLKIRSTKLEDSAMYFCASRTQAYEQYFGPGTRLTVT.

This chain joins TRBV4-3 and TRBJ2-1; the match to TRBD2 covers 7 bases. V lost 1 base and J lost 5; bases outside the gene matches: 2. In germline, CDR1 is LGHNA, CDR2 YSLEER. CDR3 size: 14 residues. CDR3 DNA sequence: TGCGCCAGCAGCCAAGGGACTAGTCACAATGAGCAGTTCTTC. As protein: CASSQGTSHNEQFF.

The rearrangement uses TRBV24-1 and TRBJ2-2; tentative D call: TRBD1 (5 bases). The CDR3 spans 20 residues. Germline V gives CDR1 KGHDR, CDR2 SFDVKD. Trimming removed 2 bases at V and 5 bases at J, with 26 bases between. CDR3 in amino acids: CATSDSSVAGYIPRTGELFF. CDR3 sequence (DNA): TGTGCCACCAGTGATTCGTCAGTCGCAGGGTATATACCCAGAACCGGGGAGCTGTTTTTT.

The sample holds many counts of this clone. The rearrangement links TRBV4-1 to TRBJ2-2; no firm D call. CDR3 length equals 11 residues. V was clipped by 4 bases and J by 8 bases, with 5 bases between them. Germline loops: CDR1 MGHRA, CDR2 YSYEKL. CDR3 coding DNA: TGCGCCAGCAGCCTGACGGGGGAGCTGTTTTTT. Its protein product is CASSLTGELFF.

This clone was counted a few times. CDR3 bases: TGTGCCAGCAGTTTTCGGCAGGGGAGGAACGAGCAGTACTTC. Its translation is CASSFRQGRNEQYF. V and J are TRBV28 and TRBJ2-7; D assignment may be TRBD1 or TRBD2 (6 bases each). V lost 3 bases to trimming and J lost 5 bases, with 14 bases between them. Per the germline V gene, CDR1 is MDHEN and CDR2 is SYDVKM. This CDR3 is 14 amino acids long.